This T cell receptor beta chain was observed in a study of human T cells and chemical hapten exposure (dated by TCRdb to about 2021). Background for the entire study: For sensitization, 2% DPC in acetone was applied to a roughly 2 cm by roughly 2 cm area of upper inner arm skin. Patients additionally received weekly therapeutic DPC doses to the scalp throughout the approximately 25-week study period. Some 29 alopecia patients provided blood for TCR sequencing at one to four time points (pre-sensitization, 2, 6 and 24 weeks). Libraries were combined into a pool for sequencing, and differences in TCR yield between samples came mainly from small differences in library volumes within the pool. This study followed changes in the peripheral blood TCR repertoire in vivo during primary and secondary sensitization of alopecia patients to the hapten diphenylcyclopropenone (DPC). Patch testing was done on the upper back using Finn chambers containing 0.01% DPC, and results were scored after 6 days according to International Contact Dermatitis Research Group standards. Blood samples were taken from patients before sensitization (week 0) and at 2, 6 and about 24 weeks after DPC sensitization. Most of the patients in the cohort were female, and the cohort covered alopecia areata with under or over 50% scalp involvement, alopecia totalis and alopecia universalis. The investigation overall reported the following: The number of PT1 expanded TCRs positively correlated with patch test score, significant at thresholds 8, 16 and 32 but not 4. Expanded TCRs formed significantly more large CDR3 similarity clusters than pre-sensitization or healthy control sets, consistent with antigen-driven responses. Because all patients had alopecia, a presumed autoimmune disease, the immune response of the patients might differ from that of healthy individuals. Repeated subsampling changed both the strength of the expansion versus patch-test correlation and the threshold at which that correlation became significant. No change with DPC sensitization was found in the number of TCRs above 1 in 1000 frequency, and no evidence of global repertoire structure alterations was found.

A remark on this clonotype: The antigen this receptor binds is unknown. Base-call qualities are not available, and no considerably larger clone is one nucleotide away.

The library was made by RACE. Data came from a NextSeq 500. During library preparation, unique molecular identifiers were attached to individual cDNA molecules so that TCRs could be counted quantitatively and reproducibly. For every blood RNA sample, sequencing covered both the TCR alpha and TCR beta chains. The study's processing was this. A median of roughly 98,000 TCRs per sample was observed, with a range of about 20,000 to 750,000. V, J and CDR3 annotation of the TCR reads was performed with the Decombinator software suite. For PS versus PT1 abundance plots, all samples were subsampled to the same number of TCRs (28,000). TCRs were defined as expanded if absent before sensitization and observed at least eight times at the 2-week time point. TCRdb cleaned the public reads at Q25 with fastp, built clones with MiXCR and kept in-frame beta chains. Rows are combined by CDR3 protein, so each entry shows the most common genes and DNA. These V and J calls rely on TCRdb rather than the paper's analysis. This sample is represented by approximately 320,000 distinct CDR3 sequences; roughly 6% of them were singletons. The ten largest account for about 8.2% of the sample.

According to the germline V gene, CDR1 reads ENHRY and CDR2 reads SYGVKD. There are 16 amino acids in the CDR3, from cysteine to phenylalanine inclusive. Only CDR3 DNA is held: 48 bases, read in frame from base 1. Between the V and J ends, shortened by 0 bases and 0 bases respectively, the junction contains 9 bases. The intended sense of this specimen's time point label: pre-sensitization, week 0. Taken with the paper, the label for treatment or condition translates to: therapeutic diphenylcyclopropenone sensitization with weekly scalp DPC. Blood at each patch-test visit was drawn before the patch test was applied. To be eligible, patients had to be aged 18 to 70, diagnosed with alopecia and judged suitable for DPC therapy, while pregnant patients were excluded. Unfractionated whole blood was collected in Tempus Blood RNA tubes, and total RNA was extracted from that blood.

Sequencing was performed on whole blood, taken in connection with sensitization to the hapten diphenylcyclopropenone (DPC). The source of this sequence is a woman aged 18-29 years with alopecia areata. Some clones in this sample may be carry-over from other donors' samples. This chain joins TRBV10-3 to TRBJ1-3, with no reliable assignment of the D segment. CDR3 loop: CAISESNLSSGNTIYF. The DNA reads as follows: TGTGCCATCAGTGAGTCGAACCTCAGCTCTGGAAACACCATATATTTT.